The next 10 T cell receptor beta chains were all read from a single sample in a study of molecular identifiers for immune sequencing clone quantification. One entry per CDR3 protein, called by TCRdb with MiXCR from the PCR reads. The table includes fewer than 350,000 distinct CDR3 sequences, about 23% detected once. Material: naive CD8+ T cells from blood, with Jurkat cell RNA spiked in. Subset specified: FACS-sorted CD8+CD4-CCR7+CD45RA+ naive T cells. The source of these receptors is a human donor in good health. Some libraries in this study had Jurkat cell RNA spiked in.

This clonotype was seen ten or more times. The rearrangement links TRBV13 to TRBJ2-6, with TRBD1 matching 8 bases. This CDR3 is built from 18 residues. Losses at the gene ends were 6 bases for V and 0 bases for J; bases not matched to a gene: 10. The germline V gene encodes CDR1 PRHDT and CDR2 FYEKMQ (reference sequence). CDR3 nucleotides: TGTGCCAGCAGTTGGACAGGGAGTGGGGACTCTGGGGCCAACGTCCTGACTTTC. Protein sequence: CASSWTGSGDSGANVLTF.

The table lists this clonotype with many counts. The chain joins TRBV29-1 to TRBJ2-3; 10 bases fit TRBD1. V shed 5 bases and J 4 bases; nucleotides not matched to a gene: 3. From germline, CDR1 is SQVTM and CDR2 ANQGSEA. This CDR3 has 13 amino acids. The CDR3 DNA follows: TGCAGCGTTCCGGGACAGGGGTCAGATACGCAGTATTTT. It specifies CSVPGQGSDTQYF.

In regard to this clonotype: This sequence may be a read error, since a much larger clone differs from it by one base. The conserved phenylalanine or tryptophan normally closing the CDR3 is absent here, so this likely arose from a read error. The V call is TRBV27, the J call TRBJ2-3; D is perhaps TRBD2 (6 bases). Germline V gene sequence: CDR1 MNHEY, CDR2 SMNVEV (reference sequence). Trimming stripped 3 bases from V and 2 bases from J, with 12 bases between. The CDR3 runs to 15 residues. CDR3 amino acids: CASSLEGLPTDTQYS. The CDR3 DNA follows: TGTGCCAGCAGTTTGGAGGGTCTACCCACAGATACGCAGTATTCT.

This clonotype turned up a few times. V usage is TRBV11-2 and J usage is TRBJ2-5, with D possibly TRBD1 on 5 matching bases. V lost 0 bases to trimming and J lost 0 bases, with 8 bases between them. CDR3 length equals 15 residues. The V gene's germline CDR1 is SGHAT and CDR2 FQNNGV. CDR3 protein: CASSLEGANQETQYF. CDR3 DNA sequence: TGTGCCAGCAGCTTAGAAGGGGCCAACCAAGAGACCCAGTACTTC.

A few counts support this clonotype. This chain connects TRBV9 to TRBJ2-1, with D unclear. CDR1 and CDR2 from the germline V gene are SGDLS and YYNGEE. The CDR3 is made up of 18 amino acids. Trimming shortened V by 3 bases and J by 8 bases, and 27 bases separated the two germline ends. The chain's CDR3 is CASSGREFSIQESDEQFF. CDR3 bases: TGTGCCAGCAGCGGGAGAGAGTTTTCGATCCAGGAGAGCGATGAGCAGTTCTTC.

This clonotype was seen a handful of times. The chain links TRBV10-3 to TRBJ2-3, with 7 bases lining up with TRBD1. Germline-derived CDR1 and CDR2 are ENHRY and SYGVKD. The CDR3 loop spans 15 amino acids. Unmatched junction bases numbered 5, after V lost 3 bases and J lost 2 bases. The CDR3 is CAISEGGQLTDTQYF. The CDR3 nucleotides read TGTGCCATCAGTGAAGGGGGACAGCTCACAGATACGCAGTATTTT.

This clonotype came up a few times. The chain is built from TRBV20-1 and TRBJ2-7, with 14 bases that match TRBD2. This CDR3 has 18 residues. Germline loops: CDR1 DFQATT, CDR2 SNEGSKA (reference sequence). V was clipped by 3 bases and J by 5 bases; unmatched bases: 15. This chain's CDR3 is CSASREKWTSGRRDEQYF. CDR3 nucleotides: TGCAGTGCTAGCCGGGAAAAATGGACTAGCGGGAGGAGGGACGAGCAGTACTTC.

This clonotype was detected only a few times. The chain has TRBV2 and TRBJ2-3; D is undetermined. Per the germline V gene, CDR1 is SNHLY and CDR2 is FYNNEI. V lost 7 bases, J lost 1 base, and 18 bases lay in between. The CDR3 consists of 16 residues. CDR3 amino acids: CASTWSSSDRTDTQYF. For the CDR3, the DNA is TGTGCCAGCACCTGGTCGAGTAGTGATCGCACAGATACGCAGTATTTT.

This clonotype came up a few times. The chain couples TRBV27 to TRBJ2-5, with 11 bases matching TRBD1. CDR3 length: 15 amino acids. With V trimmed by 1 base and J by 5 bases, 3 bases remained unmatched. Per germline, CDR1 MNHEY and CDR2 SMNVEV (reference sequence). The CDR3 nucleotides are TGTGCCAGCAGTTTATGGGGGACAGGGGGGGAGACCCAGTACTTC. Encoded protein: CASSLWGTGGETQYF.

The sample holds many counts of this clonotype. The chain recombines TRBV20-1 with TRBJ2-1; D uncertain. V lost 0 bases and J 4 bases, leaving 4 bases between the germline ends. Per germline, CDR1 DFQATT and CDR2 SNEGSKA (reference sequence). The CDR3 loop spans 12 amino acids. CDR3 bases: TGCAGTGCTAGAGACGGGTACAATGAGCAGTTCTTC. Translation gives CSARDGYNEQFF.